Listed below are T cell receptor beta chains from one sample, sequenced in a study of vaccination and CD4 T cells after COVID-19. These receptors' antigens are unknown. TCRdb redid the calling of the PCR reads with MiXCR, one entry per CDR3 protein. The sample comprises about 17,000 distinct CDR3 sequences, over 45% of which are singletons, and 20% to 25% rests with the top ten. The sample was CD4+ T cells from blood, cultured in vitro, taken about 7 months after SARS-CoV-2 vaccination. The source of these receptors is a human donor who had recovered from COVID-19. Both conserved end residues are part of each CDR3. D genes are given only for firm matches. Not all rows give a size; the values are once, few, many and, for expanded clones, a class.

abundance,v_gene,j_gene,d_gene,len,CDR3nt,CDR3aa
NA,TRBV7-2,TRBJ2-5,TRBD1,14,TGTGCCAGCAGCCCATTCGGGACAGAAGAGACCCAGTACTTC,CASSPFGTEETQYF
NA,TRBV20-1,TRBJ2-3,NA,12,TGCAGTGCTAGTGGTCCTATGGATACGCAGTATTTT,CSASGPMDTQYF
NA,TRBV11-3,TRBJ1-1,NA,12,TGTGCCAGCACAGCAGGCACAGGAGAAGCTTTCTTT,CASTAGTGEAFF
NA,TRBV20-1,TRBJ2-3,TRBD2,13,TGCAGTGGGACTAGCGGGAACACAGATACGCAGTATTTT,CSGTSGNTDTQYF
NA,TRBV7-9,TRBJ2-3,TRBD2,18,TGTGCCAGCAGCCTTACCCCGGGACTAGCGGGACCCGCAGATACGCAGTATTTT,CASSLTPGLAGPADTQYF
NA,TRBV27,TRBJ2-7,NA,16,TGTGCCAGCAGTTTTATGCGGTCGGCGGCCCCTCGAGAGCAGTACTTC,CASSFMRSAAPREQYF
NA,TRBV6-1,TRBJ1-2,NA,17,TGTGCCAGCAATAAATGGGGGGGAACCTCGTCTAACTATGGCTACACCTTC,CASNKWGGTSSNYGYTF
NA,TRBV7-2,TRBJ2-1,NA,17,TGTGCCAGCAGCCCCCAGACTCTCCTTCGTGCCCCCCATGAGCAGTTCTTC,CASSPQTLLRAPHEQFF
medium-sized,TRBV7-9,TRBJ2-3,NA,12,TGTGCCAGCAGCCCGAGCACAGATACGCAGTATTTT,CASSPSTDTQYF
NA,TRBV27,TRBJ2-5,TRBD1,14,TGTGCCAGCAGCTCTCAGGGGGCTCAAGAGACCCAGTACTTC,CASSSQGAQETQYF
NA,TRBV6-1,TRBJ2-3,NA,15,TGTGCCAGCACCGAATTGGGGACCCCCACAGATACGCAGTATTTT,CASTELGTPTDTQYF
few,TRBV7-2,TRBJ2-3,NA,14,TGTGCCAGCAGCTTCGTCAGGGTTGGGGACACGCAGTATTTT,CASSFVRVGDTQYF
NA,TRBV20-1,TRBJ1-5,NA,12,TGCAGTGCGGGGAGGGGGGAACAGCCCCAGCATTTT,CSAGRGEQPQHF
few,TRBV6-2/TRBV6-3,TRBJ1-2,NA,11,TGTGCCAGCGGGGAATCTCGTGGCTACACCTTC,CASGESRGYTF
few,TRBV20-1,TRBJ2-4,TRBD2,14,TGCAGTGCTAGACTAGCGGGGGGGGGAACCATTCAGTACTTC,CSARLAGGGTIQYF
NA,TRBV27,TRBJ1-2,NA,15,TGTGCCAGCAGTCTACATCATCAGGGCGGGGATGGCTACACCTTC,CASSLHHQGGDGYTF
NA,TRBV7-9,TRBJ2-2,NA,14,TGTGCCAGTTCGGACCCCTTGGACACCGGGGAGCTGTTTTTT,CASSDPLDTGELFF
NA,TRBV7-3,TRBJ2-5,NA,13,TGTGCCAGCAGCCGAACTAGTACGGAGACCCAGTACTTC,CASSRTSTETQYF
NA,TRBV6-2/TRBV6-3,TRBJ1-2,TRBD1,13,TGTGCCAGCAGTAGTATACAGGGGAATGGCTACACCTTC,CASSSIQGNGYTF
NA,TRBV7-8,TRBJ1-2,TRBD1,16,TGTGCCAGCAGCTTAGGGGTAGGGACAGGGAGCTATGGCTACACCTTC,CASSLGVGTGSYGYTF
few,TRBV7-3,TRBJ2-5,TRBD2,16,TGTGCCAGCAGCCCCAGCTCAGCGGGGGCCCGAGAGACCCAGTACTTC,CASSPSSAGARETQYF
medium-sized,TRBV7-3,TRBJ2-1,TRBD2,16,TGTGCCAGCAGCCTAAGGACTAGCGGGGTGTACAATGAGCAGTTCTTC,CASSLRTSGVYNEQFF
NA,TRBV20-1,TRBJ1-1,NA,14,TGCAGTGCTAGCGAACCGGGGGGATACACTGAAGCTTTCTTT,CSASEPGGYTEAFF
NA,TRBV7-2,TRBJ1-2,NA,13,TGTGCCAGCAGCCCGGACAGTTTCTATGGCTACACCTTC,CASSPDSFYGYTF
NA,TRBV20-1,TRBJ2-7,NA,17,TGCAGTGCTAGAAACCAACGGACGGGAAGGAACTCCTACGAGCAGTACTTC,CSARNQRTGRNSYEQYF
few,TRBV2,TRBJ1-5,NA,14,TGTGCCAGCAGTGTTTCGTCGGGGTTTCAGCCCCAGCATTTT,CASSVSSGFQPQHF
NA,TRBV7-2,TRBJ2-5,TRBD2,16,TGTGCCAGCAGCACGGGGACCGAGGGAGGGGCAGAGACCCAGTACTTC,CASSTGTEGGAETQYF
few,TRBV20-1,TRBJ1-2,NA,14,TGCAGTGCTAGAGGGGGGAAGGAGTCCTATGGCTACACCTTC,CSARGGKESYGYTF
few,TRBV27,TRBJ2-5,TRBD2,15,TGTGCCAGCAGTCCGGGACTAGCGGGAGTTACGGCCCAGTACTTC,CASSPGLAGVTAQYF
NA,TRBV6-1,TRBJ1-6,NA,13,TGTGCCAGCAGCCGTGACAGCGGTTCACCCCTCCACTTT,CASSRDSGSPLHF
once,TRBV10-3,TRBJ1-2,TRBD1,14,TGTGCCATCAGTGACAGGGGGGATACTTATGGCTACACCTTC,CAISDRGDTYGYTF
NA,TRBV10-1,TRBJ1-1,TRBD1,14,TGCGCCAACGAGGACAGGGGGATCGACACTGAAGCTTTCTTT,CANEDRGIDTEAFF
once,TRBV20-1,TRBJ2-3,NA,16,TGCAGTGCTAGACCTTCCATTACCGGAATCACAGATACGCAGTATTTT,CSARPSITGITDTQYF
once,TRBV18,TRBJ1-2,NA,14,TGTGCCAGCTCACCGGGACAAGACTCCTATGGCTACACCTTC,CASSPGQDSYGYTF
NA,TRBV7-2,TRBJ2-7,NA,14,TGTGCCAGCAGCTTAATCCAGGACTCCTACGAGCAGTACTTC,CASSLIQDSYEQYF
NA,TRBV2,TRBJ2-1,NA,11,TGTGCCAGCAGTGCGCTAAATGAGCAGTTCTTC,CASSALNEQFF
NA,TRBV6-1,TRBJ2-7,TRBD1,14,TGTGCCAGCAGGACCGGGACAGGGACCTACGAGCAGTACTTC,CASRTGTGTYEQYF
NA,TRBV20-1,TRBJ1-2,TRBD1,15,TGCAGTGCTCCCCCCCACGGACAGGGGATCTATGGCTACACCTTC,CSAPPHGQGIYGYTF
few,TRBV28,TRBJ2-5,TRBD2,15,TGTGCCAGCAGCCCGAGCGGGAGATACCAAGAGACCCAGTACTTC,CASSPSGRYQETQYF
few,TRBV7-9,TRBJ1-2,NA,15,TGTGCCAGCAGCCGCGGGCGACAGAGCCTGTATGGCTACACCTTC,CASSRGRQSLYGYTF
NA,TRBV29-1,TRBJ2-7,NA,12,TGCAGCGCTGGACGGAGTTCGCTCGAGCAGTACTTC,CSAGRSSLEQYF
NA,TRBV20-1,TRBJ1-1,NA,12,TGCAGTGCTAGCAGGTTAAGCACTGAAGCTTTCTTT,CSASRLSTEAFF
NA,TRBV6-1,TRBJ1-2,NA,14,TGTGCCAGCAGGGAAGGGATCGCTAACTATGGCTACACCTTC,CASREGIANYGYTF
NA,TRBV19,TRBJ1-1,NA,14,TGTGCCAGTAGTTGGGCCTCAGGGTACACTGAAGCTTTCTTT,CASSWASGYTEAFF
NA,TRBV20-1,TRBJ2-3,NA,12,TGCAGTGCCAAACAGGCAGTAGATACGCAGTATTTT,CSAKQAVDTQYF
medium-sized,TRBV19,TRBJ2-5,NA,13,TGTGCCAGTAGGGGACGGTCCCCAGAGACCCAGTACTTC,CASRGRSPETQYF
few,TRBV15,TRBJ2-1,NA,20,TGTGCCACCAGCAGAGATGGTTGGGGCAAGGGGGTATCCTCCTACAATGAGCAGTTCTTC,CATSRDGWGKGVSSYNEQFF
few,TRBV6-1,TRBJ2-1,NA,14,TGTGCCAGCAGTGGTGGCTATGACTACAATGAGCAGTTCTTC,CASSGGYDYNEQFF
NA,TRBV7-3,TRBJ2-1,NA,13,TGTGCCAGCAGCTTCGGCAACTACCTAGAGCAGTTCTTC,CASSFGNYLEQFF
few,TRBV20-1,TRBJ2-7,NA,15,TGCAGTGCTAGAGATGTACGGACCGGCGGCTACGAGCAGTACTTC,CSARDVRTGGYEQYF
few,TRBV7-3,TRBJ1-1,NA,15,TGTGCCAGCAGCGATACAGGGACCATGAGCACTGAAGCTTTCTTT,CASSDTGTMSTEAFF
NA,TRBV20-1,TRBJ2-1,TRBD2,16,TGCAGTGCTAGAGATAATAGCGGGAGGGCCTACAATGAGCAGTTCTTC,CSARDNSGRAYNEQFF
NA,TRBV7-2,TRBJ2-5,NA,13,TGTGCCAGCAGCCCGGGCCTTCCTGCGACCCAGTACTTC,CASSPGLPATQYF